This T cell receptor (beta chain) was captured in a study of cytomegalovirus exposure and HLA in healthy donors. Study background: Among about 179 million T cells, an earlier analysis found about 110 million unique TCR beta sequences. Overall study results and limits: Sequencing likely caused a cluster of highly shared sequence variants.

V shed 3 bases, J shed 3 bases, and the junction held 7 bases outside the gene matches. Per the germline V gene, CDR1 is SGHNT and CDR2 is YYREEE (reference sequence). The CDR3 is made up of 15 amino acids. Primers included in the PCR were 60 Vbeta and 13 Jbeta primers. Sequencing used immunoSEQ multiplex PCR; TCRdb keeps in-frame clones, though not all of them. This repertoire shows about 63,000 clones, more than 60% found once; its top ten account for less than 3.5%. Details on this clone: The target antigen is unknown.

The sequenced sample was PBMCs. The sequence derives from a woman aged 25 to 45 in good health and CMV-seronegative. The rearrangement uses TRBV5-4 and TRBJ1-1; TRBD1 matches 8 bases. CDR3 in amino acids: CASSSQGAGYTEAFF. CDR3 nucleotide sequence: TGTGCCAGCAGCTCCCAGGGGGCGGGATACACTGAAGCTTTCTTT.